Listed here are 32 T cell receptor beta chains from one sample, sequenced in a study of blood T cells in healthy people across ages. The authors ran a second PCR of 7 to 11 cycles using a sample-barcoded 5' primer and a J-beta primer mix. MiXCR was run by TCRdb on the 5' RACE reads, yielding one entry per CDR3 protein. The sample comprises 650,000 to 1,000,000 distinct CDR3 sequences, 36% of which are singletons, and approximately 12% rests with the top ten. Specimen: blood. The receptors were sampled from a man aged 18 to 29 in good health.

The V gene is TRBV4-3, the J gene TRBJ2-1; TRBD2 matches at 7 bases. Trimming removed 0 bases from V and 4 bases from J; junction bases left unmatched: 12. This CDR3 has 18 residues. Looked up from germline, CDR1 is LGHNA and CDR2 is YSLEER. The DNA of the CDR3 is TGCGCCAGCAGCCAAGATGGGGTCTTAGTCGGGGGGTACAATGAGCAGTTCTTC. Protein: CASSQDGVLVGGYNEQFF.

The V gene is TRBV20-1, the J gene TRBJ2-7, with 7 bases identical to TRBD2. The CDR3 covers 14 residues. Per germline, CDR1 DFQATT and CDR2 SNEGSKA (reference sequence). V lost 1 base and J lost 1; bases outside the gene matches: 4. CDR3 amino acids: CSARGLAVSYEQYF. DNA of the CDR3: TGCAGTGCTAGAGGGCTAGCGGTTTCCTACGAGCAGTACTTC.

The table lists this clonotype with many counts. The chain joins TRBV29-1 to TRBJ2-3, with TRBD1 matching over 10 bases. Germline CDR1 and CDR2: SQVTM and ANQGSEA. This CDR3 has 13 residues. Germline trimming cut 2 bases from V and 5 bases from J; bases unmatched to any gene: 1. Written as DNA, the CDR3 is TGCAGCGTTGAATGGACAGGGGGAGATACGCAGTATTTT. It yields the protein CSVEWTGGDTQYF.

The CDR3 reads CATSGQVGTEAFF. CDR3 bases: TGTGCCACCAGTGGACAGGTGGGCACTGAAGCTTTCTTT. This rearrangement joins TRBV24-1 to TRBJ1-1; tentatively, D is TRBD1 (6 bases). V was pared by 5 bases and J by 4 bases, with 10 bases between. Germline V gene lookup returns CDR1 KGHDR and CDR2 SFDVKD. The CDR3 extends over 13 amino acids.

This sequence joins TRBV20-1 and TRBJ2-4; D may be TRBD2 (5 bases). Judging by the DNA end, TRBJ2-7 fits better; the J call may be wrong. The CDR3 sequence is 13 residues long. Per germline, CDR1 DFQATT and CDR2 SNEGSKA (reference sequence). The CDR3 region is CSAREGTDSEQYF. The CDR3 DNA reads as TGCAGTGCTCGGGAAGGAACGGACTCCGAGCAGTACTTC.

On this clonotype itself: One base away lies a much larger clone, so this may be a sequencing read error. The genes are TRBV5-1 and TRBJ2-1, with TRBD1 matching over 7 bases. The CDR3 loop spans 15 amino acids. V trimming: 5 bases; J trimming: 10 bases; junction bases outside the gene matches: 15. The germline gives CDR1 SGHRS, CDR2 YFSETQ. The CDR3 region is CASRQGTESFREQFF. CDR3 DNA sequence: TGCGCCAGCAGACAGGGGACAGAGTCTTTCAGGGAGCAGTTCTTC.

This clonotype was observed a single time. J is TRBJ1-1 and V is TRBV6-1; D uncertain. The ends were cut back, 7 bases at V and 1 base at J, with 16 bases in the middle. The CDR3 covers 15 residues. CDR1 MNHNS and CDR2 SASEGT come from the germline V gene. CDR3 DNA sequence: TGTGCCAGCACCAAGCGACCGGGCCAGAACACTGAAGCTTTCTTT. The encoded protein is CASTKRPGQNTEAFF.

This clonotype was observed a few times. The CDR3 coding sequence is TGTGCCAGCAGCCAAGACCCTCGGAGGGCCAAAAACATTCAGTACTTC. Protein sequence: CASSQDPRRAKNIQYF. The chain links TRBV4-2 to TRBJ2-4; the D gene is possibly TRBD2 (5 bases). The CDR3 has 16 residues. V was pared by 0 bases and J by 1 base, with 10 bases between. CDR1 is LGHNA, CDR2 YNFKEQ, per germline.

This clonotype was detected many times. This chain connects TRBV20-1 to TRBJ1-2; maybe TRBD1 (6 bases). The CDR3 loop spans 13 amino acids. Germline V lookup: CDR1 DFQATT, CDR2 SNEGSKA (reference sequence). Trimming stripped 3 bases from V and 6 bases from J, with 14 bases between. CDR3 coding DNA: TGCAGTGCTAGGGAGGGGGGCAAGGATGGCTACACCTTC. Its translation is CSAREGGKDGYTF.

Ten or more counts support this clonotype. The chain carries TRBV20-1 and TRBJ2-1; TRBD2 matches 10 bases. The CDR3 covers 15 residues. Germline V gives CDR1 DFQATT, CDR2 SNEGSKA (reference sequence). With V trimmed by 3 bases and J by 8 bases, 10 bases remained unmatched. The CDR3 is CSASYSAGGRDEQFF. As DNA, the CDR3 is TGCAGTGCTAGTTATTCAGCGGGGGGGCGCGATGAGCAGTTCTTC.

The rearrangement links TRBV3-1 to TRBJ1-5; no firm D call. The CDR3 consists of 15 residues. CDR1 LGHDT and CDR2 YNNKEL come from the germline V gene (reference sequence). The germline V and J ends were trimmed by 0 bases and 6 bases, with 12 bases remaining between them. CDR3 in amino acids: CASSQDWVIGQPQHF. CDR3 nucleotide sequence: TGTGCCAGCAGCCAAGATTGGGTTATTGGTCAGCCCCAGCATTTT.

CDR3 bases: TGTGCCAGCAGCTCAAGGACAGGGGGCTTCGACGAGCAGTACTTC. Amino acid sequence: CASSSRTGGFDEQYF. The chain combines TRBV7-9 with TRBJ2-5, with 11 nucleotides matching TRBD1. The J call may be faulty, since TRBJ2-7 better matches the DNA end. Per the germline V gene, CDR1 is SEHNR and CDR2 is FQNEAQ (reference sequence). The CDR3 has 15 amino acids.

This clonotype has more than one count but fewer than ten. V usage is TRBV4-1 and J usage is TRBJ1-5; D is possibly TRBD1 (6 bases). CDR1 and CDR2 from the germline V gene are MGHRA and YSYEKL. V was trimmed by 2 bases and J by 4 bases, leaving 9 bases between them. The CDR3 consists of 14 residues. This chain's CDR3 is CASSQSGDNQPQHF. In DNA form, the CDR3 reads TGCGCCAGCAGCCAATCAGGGGATAATCAGCCCCAGCATTTT.

This clonotype was counted between two and nine times. CDR3 amino acids: CASSPPGRTFYEQYF. The CDR3 nucleotides read TGTGCCAGCAGCCCGCCGGGACGGACTTTCTACGAGCAGTACTTC. The V call is TRBV11-2, the J call TRBJ2-4; D could derive from TRBD1 or TRBD2 (5 bases each). The tail of the sequence fits TRBJ2-7 better, so the J call may be wrong. CDR3 length equals 15 residues. Germline CDR1 is SGHAT and CDR2 is FQNNGV.

DNA of the CDR3: TGTGCCAGCAGTTTTAGCGGGGGGGCACCCTCCTACAATGAGCAGTTCTTC. Protein sequence: CASSFSGGAPSYNEQFF. V and J are TRBV6-2 or TRBV6-3 and TRBJ2-1; 11 bases line up with TRBD2. The CDR3 runs 17 residues. Per germline, CDR1 MNHEY and CDR2 SVGEGT. V shed 4 bases, J shed 0 bases, and the junction held 5 bases outside the gene matches.

Judged by abundance, this clonotype is medium-sized. The genes are TRBV25-1 and TRBJ1-2; 11 nucleotides align to TRBD1. The CDR3 is 15 amino acids. Trimming at V came to 2 bases and at J to 5 bases, leaving 4 bases not matched to a gene. CDR1 and CDR2 from the germline V gene are MGHDK and SYGVNS. CDR3 region: CASSETDRGHYGYTF. The CDR3 nucleotides are TGTGCCAGCAGTGAAACGGACAGGGGGCATTATGGCTACACCTTC.

The genes are TRBV6-1 and TRBJ2-1; D is possibly TRBD1 (5 bases). The CDR3 is made up of 12 amino acids. Trimming pared 7 bases from V and 12 bases from J, leaving 16 bases between. Per germline, CDR1 MNHNS and CDR2 SASEGT. The CDR3, as DNA: TGTGCCAGCATCCTGGCCCCGCAGGGGCAGTTCTTC. Translation gives CASILAPQGQFF.

This clonotype was observed a single time. In nucleotides, the CDR3 is TGTGCCACCAGCTTCGGGACAGAGAATCAGCCCCAGCATTTT. It translates to CATSFGTENQPQHF. This rearrangement joins TRBV24-1 to TRBJ1-5, with 7 nucleotides matching TRBD1. CDR3 size: 14 residues. Per the germline V gene, CDR1 is KGHDR and CDR2 is SFDVKD. Losses at the gene ends were 7 bases for V and 4 bases for J; bases not matched to a gene: 6.

This chain uses TRBV20-1 with TRBJ1-2; D gene unclear. This CDR3 spans 12 amino acids. The germline V gene has CDR1 DFQATT and CDR2 SNEGSKA (reference sequence). Trimming took off 0 bases at V and 4 bases at J, with 6 bases between the two ends. The CDR3 is CSARDQSYGYTF. As DNA, the CDR3 is TGCAGTGCTAGAGATCAGTCCTATGGCTACACCTTC.

Remarks on this clonotype: A much larger clone lies a single base off, so this may be a read error. The V gene is TRBV10-3, the J gene TRBJ2-5; possibly TRBD1 for D (5 bases). With the DNA end fitting TRBJ2-7 better, the J assignment may be wrong. This CDR3 comprises 14 residues. Germline V lookup: CDR1 ENHRY, CDR2 SYGVKD. CDR3 bases: TGTGCCATCAGACGGCAGGGTATTTTTGTCGAGCAGTACTTC. Its protein is CAIRRQGIFVEQYF.

This chain uses TRBV3-1 with TRBJ2-2; D unresolved. The germline V and J ends were trimmed by 0 bases and 2 bases, with 13 bases remaining between them. CDR1 is LGHDT and CDR2 is YNNKEL in the germline V gene (reference sequence). The CDR3 consists of 17 residues. CDR3 DNA sequence: TGTGCCAGCAGCCAAGAGGTCGGATACCTAAACACCGGGGAGCTGTTTTTT. Residues: CASSQEVGYLNTGELFF.

This sequence joins TRBV7-6 and TRBJ2-1; D perhaps matches TRBD2 (5 bases). Deletions cut 5 bases from V and 6 bases from J, with 17 bases between. This CDR3 comprises 15 residues. In germline, CDR1 is SGHVS, CDR2 FNYEAQ. The CDR3 bases are TGTGCCAGCAGCCACAACAACGGGGAAGGCAATGAGCAGTTCTTC. The encoded protein is CASSHNNGEGNEQFF.

V gene TRBV18 combines with J gene TRBJ2-7, with D possibly TRBD1 on 5 matching bases. Trimming removed 0 bases from V and 7 bases from J, with 19 bases in between. The CDR3 spans 16 residues. Germline CDR1 reads KGHSH; CDR2 reads LQKENI. The CDR3 here is CASSPPVQAENNEQYF. The CDR3, as DNA: TGTGCCAGCTCACCACCGGTACAGGCAGAAAACAATGAGCAGTACTTC. Filled out from reference TRBV18 and TRBJ2-7, the complete variable domain reads NAGVMQNPRHLVRRRGQEARLRCSPMKGHSHVYWYRQLPEEGLKFMVYLQKENIIDESGMPKERFSAEFPKEGPSILRIQQVVRGDSAAYFCASSPPVQAENNEQYFGPGTRLTVT.

This clonotype was found many times. V and J are TRBV7-2 and TRBJ2-3; D not resolved. Germline CDR1 is SGHTA and CDR2 is FQGNSA. The CDR3 spans 14 residues. Trimming shortened V by 6 bases and J by 2 bases, and 12 bases separated the two germline ends. CDR3 residues: CASSSGGPTDTQYF. DNA of the CDR3: TGTGCCAGCAGTTCAGGTGGCCCCACAGATACGCAGTATTTT.

This chain links TRBV20-1 with TRBJ1-5, with 10 nucleotides matching TRBD1. The CDR3 consists of 14 residues. CDR1 is DFQATT, CDR2 SNEGSKA, per germline (reference sequence). V gave up 6 bases and J gave up 6 bases; unmatched junction bases: 8. The CDR3 sequence: CSALPGQGFQPQHF. The CDR3 DNA follows: TGCAGTGCCCTCCCGGGACAGGGGTTTCAGCCCCAGCATTTT.

This clonotype was detected only once. One junction end disagrees with the germline gene, perhaps due to a read error. This chain joins TRBV27 and TRBJ2-1, with 8 positions matching TRBD2. Germline-derived CDR1 and CDR2 are MNHEY and SMNVEV (reference sequence). The CDR3 extends over 16 amino acids. The chain's CDR3 is CASSVLAGGSYSEQFF. The CDR3 DNA follows: TGTGCCAGCAGTGTTCTGGCGGGGGGCTCCTACAGTGAGCAGTTCTTC.

This sequence joins TRBV7-2 and TRBJ2-3; the D call may be TRBD1 or TRBD2 (5 bases each). V was cut by 7 bases and J by 6 bases, with 14 bases left in between. This CDR3 spans 13 amino acids. Germline assignment: CDR1 SGHTA and CDR2 FQGNSA. The CDR3 spells CASTEGWGDTQYF. In nucleotides, the CDR3 is TGTGCCAGCACCGAAGGGTGGGGGGATACGCAGTATTTT.

The chain combines TRBV7-8 with TRBJ2-5, with 9 positions matching TRBD2. The CDR3 runs to 16 residues. The ends lost 5 bases at V and 0 bases at J; junction bases unmatched: 7. CDR1 is SGHVS and CDR2 is FQNEAQ in the germline V gene. The CDR3 here is CASSKMAGGYQETQYF. CDR3 coding DNA: TGTGCCAGCAGCAAGATGGCGGGGGGGTACCAAGAGACCCAGTACTTC.

V is TRBV6-5 and J is TRBJ1-2; tentatively, D is TRBD1 (5 bases). CDR3 size: 15 residues. CDR1 is MNHEY and CDR2 is SVGAGI in the germline V gene. The ends were cut back, 2 bases at V and 4 bases at J, with 14 bases in the middle. CDR3 bases: TGTGCCAGCAGTTACCGGGGCAGCGAGACCTATGGCTACACCTTC. Translation gives CASSYRGSETYGYTF.

For this clonotype: A much larger clone is a single base away; this may be a read error. This chain joins TRBV6-4 and TRBJ2-3; the D gene is possibly TRBD1 (6 bases). The V and J ends lost 6 bases and 2 bases respectively, with 12 bases between them. Germline CDR1 reads MRHNA; CDR2 reads SNTAGT. The CDR3 extends over 14 amino acids. CDR3 region: CASRRTEDTDTQYF. The CDR3 region has the DNA TGTGCCAGCAGAAGGACAGAGGACACAGATACGCAGTATTTT.

The chain carries TRBV7-2 and TRBJ1-2, with TRBD1 identical over 8 bases. With 0 bases clipped from V and 4 bases from J, the junction kept 4 bases outside the gene matches. Germline V gene data show CDR1 as SGHTA and CDR2 as FQGNSA. This CDR3 comprises 15 residues. The CDR3 sequence is CASSLAPGGGYGYTF. CDR3 in DNA: TGTGCCAGCAGCTTAGCTCCAGGGGGCGGCTATGGCTACACCTTC.

The chain links TRBV21-1 to TRBJ2-1; TRBD2, the table's D call, lacks a check against the DNA. TRBV21-1 counts as a pseudogene. The CDR3 totals 15 residues. The CDR3 is CASIISGRSYNEKFF. The CDR3 bases are TGTGCCAGCATTATTAGCGGGAGATCCTACAATGAGAAGTTCTTC.